Sequencing of this TCR beta chain was carried out in a study of beta chain features in type 1 diabetes. On the study more broadly: The study examined 107,917,701 sorted cells across all samples. Study-wide results and caveats: Patients with type 1 diabetes carried fewer insertions and had more deletions at their VDJ junctions. Shorter templates might be favored by PCR, and equally so in patients and in controls. The naive, central memory and Treg TCRB repertoires looked more alike in patients than they did in healthy donors.

This clone was counted a few times. Its antigen is still unknown. Per germline, CDR1 SGHNT and CDR2 YYREEE (reference sequence). The CDR3 is 15 residues long. The V and J ends lost 3 bases and 2 bases, in that order; junction bases with no gene match: 4. Reverse transcribing all isolated RNA meant expressed TCRB transcripts were sequenced. Some clones are missing from TCRdb's copy, which holds only in-frame ones; the method was immunoSEQ multiplex PCR. The repertoire holds about half a million clones, with about 29% as singletons. The rearrangement uses TRBV5-4 and TRBJ2-7, with TRBD2 identical over 11 bases. Specimen: naive CD4+ T cells from blood. The TCR originated in a man aged 18 to 30 in good health. The CDR3 region has the DNA TGTGCCAGCAGCTCCAGGACTAGCGGGCCCTACGAGCAGTACTTC. It codes for CASSSRTSGPYEQYF.